This TCR beta chain was retrieved from a study of beta chain features in type 1 diabetes. CDR1 and CDR2 (germline): DFQATT, SNEGSKA (reference sequence). This CDR3 spans 11 amino acids. Trimming cost V 3 bases and J 5 bases, with 6 bases left between them. This clone was detected a few times. Its antigen is still unknown. Expressed TCRB transcripts got sequenced, as all isolated RNA was reverse transcribed. Naive, central memory and regulatory T cell samples produced a mean of approximately 3.5 million reads. The repertoire was sequenced with immunoSEQ multiplex PCR; TCRdb's copy has only in-frame clones and lacks some. Of some 40,000 clones listed, about 52% are singletons. Findings and caveats of the study: The cDNA sequencing approach could over-represent high-TCR-expressing cells. At VDJ recombination sites, type 1 diabetes patients had fewer insertions and more deleted nucleotides. PCR might preferentially amplify shorter templates, equally in patients and controls.

The TCR comes from a woman in her late teens or twenties in good health. Sample: central memory CD4+ T cells from blood. This chain uses TRBV20-1 with TRBJ2-3; D gene ambiguous. The DNA for the CDR3 is TGCAGTGCTAGCCGGGTAGATACGCAGTATTTT. This translates into CSASRVDTQYF.